The 7 T cell receptor beta chains reported below all come from one sample, sequenced in a study of vaccination and CD4 T cells after COVID-19. Treatment described: roughly 10-day PBMC culture with coronavirus spike peptide pools or control peptides (ViraFEST assay). Researchers collected the unexposed donor's CD4+ T cells before the COVID-19 pandemic (2011-2018). Sequencing of the DNA from cultured CD4+ T cells was carried out with the Oncomine TCR Beta short-read assay. Each CDR3 protein gets one entry after TCRdb re-called the PCR reads with MiXCR. Of fewer than 5,000 distinct CDR3 sequences listed, approximately 76% are singletons. Their recognized antigens are unknown. The sequencing input was CD4+ T cells from blood, cultured in vitro. These receptors all stem from a human donor in good health.

The rearrangement links TRBV6-1 to TRBJ1-1; possibly TRBD1 for D (5 bases). This CDR3 has 14 residues. CDR1 is MNHNS and CDR2 is SASEGT in the germline V gene. The V end was cut by 2 bases, the J end by 1 base, with 8 bases between. CDR3 sequence (DNA): TGTGCCAGCAGTGAAATCCAGGGGAACACTGAAGCTTTCTTT. It specifies CASSEIQGNTEAFF.

The J gene is TRBJ2-7, the V gene TRBV2, with 13 bases aligning to TRBD2. J was trimmed by 2 bases and V by 6 bases; bases with no gene match: 16. This CDR3 has 19 amino acids. The germline V gene has CDR1 SNHLY and CDR2 FYNNEI. The CDR3 DNA sequence: TGTGCCAGCAGCCGACACCGACTAGCGGGAGGCCAACAAACCTACGAGCAGTACTTC. This codes for CASSRHRLAGGQQTYEQYF.

The genes are TRBV20-1 and TRBJ1-1; D is undetermined. Trimming took off 3 bases at V and 4 bases at J, with 9 bases between the two ends. CDR1 and CDR2 from the germline V gene are DFQATT and SNEGSKA (reference sequence). The CDR3 sequence is 12 residues long. CDR3 residues: CSASPQITEAFF. The CDR3 DNA reads as TGCAGTGCTAGTCCGCAAATCACTGAAGCTTTCTTT.

This rearrangement joins TRBV5-5 to TRBJ1-1; D is unresolved. V lost 6 bases, J lost 0 bases, and 9 bases lay in between. Germline values: CDR1 SGHKS, CDR2 YYEKEE (reference sequence). The CDR3 totals 13 residues. This CDR3 is CASNPRVNTEAFF. CDR3 sequence (DNA): TGTGCCAGCAACCCCCGGGTGAACACTGAAGCTTTCTTT. Filled out from reference TRBV5-5 and TRBJ1-1, the complete variable domain reads DAGVTQSPTHLIKTRGQQVTLRCSPISGHKSVSWYQQVLGQGPQFIFQYYEKEERGRGNFPDRFSARQFPNYSSELNVNALLLGDSALYLCASNPRVNTEAFFGQGTRLTVV.

The genes are TRBV19 and TRBJ2-3, with D unclear. CDR3 length: 14 residues. Trimming pared 3 bases from V and 1 base from J, leaving 8 bases between. The V gene's germline CDR1 is LNHDA and CDR2 SQIVND (reference sequence). This CDR3 is CASSIPPRTDTQYF. Written as DNA, the CDR3 is TGTGCCAGTAGTATCCCCCCCCGCACAGATACGCAGTATTTT.

V is TRBV6-1 and J is TRBJ1-6, with D possibly being TRBD1 (6 bases). Germline values: CDR1 MNHNS, CDR2 SASEGT. This CDR3 spans 15 amino acids. The V and J ends lost 6 bases and 7 bases respectively, with 16 bases between them. DNA of the CDR3: TGTGCCAGCAGACCCCCCGGGACAAGCAATTCACCCCTCCACTTT. It encodes CASRPPGTSNSPLHF.

The V and J genes are TRBV6-1 and TRBJ1-3; D gene uncertain. Trimming left V 8 bases short and J 6 bases short, with 8 bases between. This CDR3 is built from 11 residues. Germline CDR1 is MNHNS and CDR2 is SASEGT. CDR3 nucleotides: TGTGCCAGCCAGCAGGCAAACACCATATATTTT. Amino acid sequence: CASQQANTIYF.